These 25 T cell receptor beta chains were sequenced from one sample in a study of T cell clonality in common variable immunodeficiency. The table came from immunoSEQ multiplex PCR; TCRdb's copy has only in-frame clones and leaves some out. This set yields about 52,000 clones and no singletons; the top ten hold about 1.8%. Sequencing was performed on peripheral blood mononuclear cells. The receptors come from a person aged 18-70 years in good health.

This clone was found a few times. The missing CDR3 end, 3 residues past where the read stops, is filled in from the germline J gene. V gene TRBV18 combines with J gene TRBJ2-4, with D perhaps TRBD2 (6 bases). CDR3 length equals 13 residues. Germline lookup yields CDR1 KGHSH and CDR2 LQKENI. The CDR3 spells CASSQTADYGQYF. CDR3 DNA (partial): TGTGCCAGCTCCCAGACAGCGGACTATGGT.

Concerning this clone itself: The CDR3 extends 3 residues past the end of the read, so its final part is completed from the germline J gene. The V gene is TRBV6-2 or TRBV6-3, the J gene TRBJ2-4; 7 bases line up with TRBD1. Germline lookup yields CDR1 MNHEY and CDR2 SVGEGT. CDR3 length equals 14 residues. CDR3 loop: CASSLGQRNYGQYF. The part of the CDR3 DNA that was read is TGTGCCAGCAGTTTGGGACAGAGGAACTATGGT.

This clone appeared many times. The read finishes 3 residues shy of the CDR3 end, and the germline J gene is used to complete it. The chain has TRBV7-2 and TRBJ2-5; maybe TRBD1 (6 bases). The germline CDR1 and CDR2 sequences are SGHTA and FQGNSA. CDR3 length: 13 residues. V was clipped by 1 base and J by 5 bases, with 8 bases between them. CDR3: CASSLGGLETQYF. CDR3 DNA, as far as it was read: TGTGCCAGCAGCTTAGGGGGGCTGGAGACC.

This clone occurred a few times. The CDR3 extends 3 residues past the end of the read, so its final part is completed from the germline J gene. This rearrangement joins TRBV7-2 to TRBJ1-6; D possibly corresponds to TRBD1 (6 bases). V lost 5 bases and J lost 6, with 14 bases in between. This CDR3 region has 15 residues. Germline CDR1 reads SGHTA; CDR2 reads FQGNSA. CDR3 amino acids: CASSTDSRPNSPLHF. The DNA read from the CDR3 is TGTGCCAGCAGCACGGACAGTCGTCCTAATTCACCC.

This clone was seen repeatedly, ten times or more. The read ends 3 residues before the CDR3 terminus; that terminus is restored from the germline J gene. This chain joins TRBV19 and TRBJ2-1, with D possibly matching TRBD1 (6 bases). This CDR3 is built from 15 residues. Germline V lookup: CDR1 LNHDA, CDR2 SQIVND (reference sequence). Trimming pared 6 bases from V and 5 bases from J, leaving 17 bases between. The CDR3 loop reads CASSALRQDNNEQFF. The sequenced CDR3 bases are TGTGCCAGTAGCGCTTTGAGACAGGATAACAATGAG.

This clone has at least ten counts. The read ends 3 residues early relative to the CDR3; the germline J gene fills the gap. The chain is built from TRBV24-1 and TRBJ2-3; 7 nucleotides match TRBD2. The CDR3 contains 15 residues. Looked up from germline, CDR1 is KGHDR and CDR2 is SFDVKD. Trimming cost V 3 bases and J 4 bases; bases outside gene matches: 6. The chain's CDR3 is CATSDGREFADTQYF. The CDR3 bases that were read are TGTGCCACCAGTGATGGGCGGGAGTTTGCAGATACG.

This clone was seen ten or more times. Sequencing ends 3 residues short of the CDR3 end; the germline J gene provides the rest. This chain links TRBV20-1 with TRBJ2-7; unclear D gene. Germline loops: CDR1 DFQATT, CDR2 SNEGSKA (reference sequence). The CDR3 is 13 amino acids. Trimming left V 0 bases short and J 1 base short, with 7 bases between. CDR3 sequence reads: CSARDAVSYEQYF. Partial CDR3 DNA: TGCAGTGCTAGAGATGCGGTTTCCTACGAG.

In its sample, this clone was seen many times. From the germline J gene comes the end of the CDR3, since the read stops 3 residues before it. The chain employs TRBV9 and TRBJ2-1; the match to TRBD2 covers 8 bases. This CDR3 comprises 15 residues. Losses at the gene ends were 4 bases for V and 2 bases for J; bases not matched to a gene: 5. The germline V gene encodes CDR1 SGDLS and CDR2 YYNGEE. CDR3 bases read: TGTGCCAGCAGCCTTAGCGGGGCTACCTACAATGAG. Its translation is CASSLSGATYNE. The CDR3, in full, reads CASSLSGATYNEQFF.

This clone was found many times. The read is 3 residues too short to cover the CDR3 end, so that end is filled in from the germline J gene. The chain couples TRBV6-2 or TRBV6-3 to TRBJ1-2; D unclear. The CDR3 extends over 17 amino acids. V lost 2 bases and J lost 2, with 18 bases in between. Looked up from germline, CDR1 is MNHEY and CDR2 is SVGEGT. The sequenced CDR3 bases are TGTGCCAGCAGTTACCGTTCCGGAGAGGGCCTAAACTATGGC. It translates to CASSYRSGEGLNYG. The CDR3 in its entirety is CASSYRSGEGLNYGYTF.

This clone was seen at least ten times. The CDR3 is cut off 3 residues early in the read; its end comes from the germline J gene. The rearrangement uses TRBV5-1 and TRBJ1-4; possibly TRBD1 for D (6 bases). Trimming stripped 0 bases from V and 8 bases from J, with 14 bases between. Germline CDR1 and CDR2: SGHRS and YFSETQ. The CDR3 runs 15 residues. Here the CDR3 reads CASSLALGQQEKLFF. CDR3 DNA (partial): TGCGCCAGCAGCTTGGCCCTCGGACAGCAGGAAAAA.

On this clone itself: The read halts 3 residues ahead of the CDR3 end, with the missing end drawn from the germline J gene. This chain connects TRBV7-2 to TRBJ1-3; D possibly corresponds to TRBD1 (6 bases). Germline V gene lookup returns CDR1 SGHTA and CDR2 FQGNSA. This CDR3 spans 15 amino acids. Trimming cost V 5 bases and J 7 bases, with 18 bases left between them. CDR3 region: CASSKGGRGGNTIYF. The covered CDR3 bases are TGTGCCAGCAGCAAGGGGGGGAGAGGGGGTAACACC. Full variable domain (missing parts from reference TRBV7-2 and TRBJ1-3): GAGVSQSPSNKVTEKGKDVELRCDPISGHTALYWYRQSLGQGLEFLIYFQGNSAPDKSGLPSDRFSAERTGGSVSTLTIQRTQQEDSAVYLCASSKGGRGGNTIYFGEGSWLTVV.

With regard to this clone: The sequence runs out 3 residues before the end of the CDR3; the remainder is reconstructed from the germline J gene. The J gene is TRBJ1-3, the V gene TRBV7-6; D is perhaps TRBD1 (6 bases). The CDR3 is 15 residues long. V was pared by 5 bases and J by 2 bases, with 13 bases between. Germline assignment: CDR1 SGHVS and CDR2 FNYEAQ. The CDR3 bases that were read are TGTGCCAGCAGCCCCACCGGACAGACTGGAAACACC. Amino acids: CASSPTGQTGNT. The full-length CDR3 reads as CASSPTGQTGNTIYF.

This clone was recorded many times. The sequence runs out 3 residues before the end of the CDR3; the remainder is reconstructed from the germline J gene. The chain combines TRBV7-2 with TRBJ2-1, with 8 positions matching TRBD2. This CDR3 is built from 16 residues. Looked up from germline, CDR1 is SGHTA and CDR2 is FQGNSA. J gave up 5 bases and V 0 bases, and 6 bases lay outside the gene matches. Incomplete CDR3 DNA: TGTGCCAGCAGCTTAGCCTTTCGGACTAGCAACAATGAG. As protein: CASSLAFRTSNNE. The entire CDR3 protein reads CASSLAFRTSNNEQFF.

This clone was detected ten times or more. The CDR3 end is not reached by the read, which stops 3 residues before it; the germline J gene fills it in. The gene calls are TRBV20-1 and TRBJ2-5; weak D call: TRBD2 (6 bases). The CDR3 contains 13 residues. Germline V gives CDR1 DFQATT, CDR2 SNEGSKA (reference sequence). The ends were cut back, 5 bases at V and 3 bases at J, with 13 bases in the middle. The CDR3: CSAPPVAEETQYF. The covered CDR3 bases are TGCAGTGCTCCGCCGGTAGCGGAAGAGACC.

This clone was seen more than once but under ten times. The CDR3 sequence is CASSLGRVLTDTQYF. The CDR3 bases that were read are TGTGCCAGCAGCTTGGGCAGGGTACTCACAGATACG. The rearrangement uses TRBV5-6 and TRBJ2-3, with D tentatively TRBD1 (5 bases). The missing CDR3 end, 3 residues past where the read stops, is filled in from the germline J gene. The CDR3 spans 15 residues. Germline V gene lookup returns CDR1 SGHDT and CDR2 YYEEEE. Trimming shortened V by 0 bases and J by 2 bases, and 10 bases separated the two germline ends.

In this sample, this clone turned up many times. The read falls 3 residues short of the CDR3 end, and the missing part is taken from the germline J gene. This chain joins TRBV2 and TRBJ1-5, with 7 bases aligning to TRBD1. The CDR3 consists of 13 residues. The J segment lost 5 bases and the V segment lost 7 bases, leaving 5 bases of the junction unmatched. Germline V CDR1 and CDR2: SNHLY, FYNNEI. Partial CDR3 DNA: TGTGCCAGCATACAGGGGCCGGATCAGCCC. The encoded protein is CASIQGPDQP. The whole CDR3 protein reads CASIQGPDQPQHF.

In this sample, this clone turned up many times. With the read ending 3 residues before the CDR3 end, the germline J gene is used to fill in that end. The chain couples TRBV19 to TRBJ2-3, with 11 positions matching TRBD2. The V segment lost 9 bases and the J segment 4 bases; nucleotides outside the gene matches: 12. Germline V gives CDR1 LNHDA, CDR2 SQIVND (reference sequence). The length of the CDR3 is 16 residues. The chain's CDR3 is CASRPHTSGSSDTQYF. The CDR3 bases that were read are TGTGCCAGCAGACCGCACACTAGCGGGAGCTCAGATACG. Complete variable domain (other parts from reference TRBV19 and TRBJ2-3): DGGITQSPKYLFRKEGQNVTLSCEQNLNHDAMYWYRQDPGQGLRLIYYSQIVNDFQKGDIAEGYSVSREKKESFPLTVTSAQKNPTAFYLCASRPHTSGSSDTQYFGPGTRLTVL.

This clone was seen a handful of times. The read finishes 3 residues shy of the CDR3 end, and the germline J gene is used to complete it. V is TRBV6-2 or TRBV6-3 and J is TRBJ2-3, with 9 bases identical to TRBD1. Germline V CDR1 and CDR2: MNHEY, SVGEGT. This CDR3 region has 17 residues. Incomplete CDR3 DNA: TGTGCCAGCCGCGGACAGGGGCACGAGATTAGCAATCAGCCG. Its translation: CASRGQGHEISNQP. The entire CDR3 sequence reads CASRGQGHEISNQPQYF.

Many counts were recorded for this clone. The CDR3 end lies 3 residues beyond the end of the read and is filled in from the germline J gene. The V gene is TRBV20-1, the J gene TRBJ1-2, with a tentative D call TRBD1 (5 bases). CDR3 length: 15 residues. V dropped 2 bases and J dropped 4 bases, with 17 bases sitting between them. Germline CDR1 reads DFQATT; CDR2 reads SNEGSKA (reference sequence). The covered CDR3 bases are TGCAGTGCTAGACCCCTACCCCTCGACAGCTATGGC. Its protein is CSARPLPLDSYG. The complete CDR3 protein is CSARPLPLDSYGYTF.

This clone was observed many times. The read is 3 residues too short to cover the CDR3 end, so that end is filled in from the germline J gene. This chain links TRBV5-1 with TRBJ2-5; the match to TRBD2 covers 8 bases. CDR1 is SGHRS and CDR2 is YFSETQ in the germline V gene. V shed 5 bases and J 5 bases; nucleotides not matched to a gene: 14. This CDR3 contains 16 residues. CDR3 in amino acids: CASSVMSSGGGETQYF. The sequenced CDR3 bases are TGCGCCAGCAGTGTCATGAGCAGCGGGGGTGGTGAGACC.

This clone came up many times. The CDR3 end falls 3 residues outside the read, so it is completed with the germline J gene. The chain is built from TRBV7-9 and TRBJ2-2; TRBD2 matches 9 bases. V trimming: 5 bases; J trimming: 7 bases; junction bases outside the gene matches: 8. The CDR3 has 15 residues. Looked up from germline, CDR1 is SEHNR and CDR2 is FQNEAQ (reference sequence). The CDR3 bases that were read are TGTGCCAGCAGCACTCGTAGCGGGAGTGGCGGGGAG. It codes for CASSTRSGSGGE. The whole CDR3 protein reads CASSTRSGSGGELFF. Together with reference TRBV7-9 and TRBJ2-2, the CDR3 gives the full variable domain: DTGVSQNPRHKITKRGQNVTFRCDPISEHNRLYWYRQTLGQGPEFLTYFQNEAQLEKSRLLSDRFSAERPKGSFSTLEIQRTEQGDSAMYLCASSTRSGSGGELFFGEGSRLTVL.

At least ten counts were recorded for this clone. The read comes to an end 3 residues before the CDR3 does, leaving the germline J gene to fill in the end. The V and J genes are TRBV5-1 and TRBJ2-3; tentatively, D is TRBD2 (6 bases). In germline, CDR1 is SGHRS, CDR2 YFSETQ. The CDR3 consists of 15 residues. V shed 6 bases and J shed 2 bases, with 16 bases lying between them. The sequenced part of the CDR3 DNA is TGCGCCAGCACGTTAGAGACGGGGGACACAGATACG. It translates to CASTLETGDTDT. The entire CDR3 protein is CASTLETGDTDTQYF.

This clone was counted at least ten times. The read terminates 3 residues ahead of where the CDR3 ends, so the germline J gene completes it. The V call is TRBV5-1, the J call TRBJ2-1; maybe TRBD1 (6 bases). V shed 4 bases and J shed 3 bases, with 14 bases lying between them. Germline V gene lookup returns CDR1 SGHRS and CDR2 YFSETQ. CDR3 length equals 15 residues. The covered CDR3 bases are TGCGCCAGCAGCCGGGGTACAGGGCACTACAATGAG. Protein product: CASSRGTGHYNE. The complete CDR3 protein is CASSRGTGHYNEQFF.

This clone was seen many times. The read terminates 3 residues before the CDR3 end, so the remaining end is supplied by the germline J gene. The rearrangement links TRBV7-2 to TRBJ1-5, with TRBD1 as a possible D gene (6 bases). V was clipped by 3 bases and J by 2 bases, with 11 bases between them. Germline V gene data show CDR1 as SGHTA and CDR2 as FQGNSA. The CDR3 totals 15 residues. CDR3 DNA, as far as it was read: TGTGCCAGCAGCTTTGGGGGACAAGGCAATCAGCCC. Translating gives CASSFGGQGNQP. From start to end, the CDR3 is CASSFGGQGNQPQHF.

This clone was counted many times. The DNA ends 3 residues before the CDR3 does, and the rest of the CDR3 is filled in from the germline J gene. The chain employs TRBV7-9 and TRBJ1-2, with D possibly being TRBD1 (5 bases). Deletions cut 5 bases from V and 7 bases from J, with 20 bases between. CDR1 and CDR2 (germline): SEHNR, FQNEAQ (reference sequence). The CDR3 has 15 residues. CDR3 in amino acids: CASSPTEARAGGYTF. The sequenced part of the CDR3 DNA is TGTGCCAGCAGCCCGACGGAAGCCAGGGCCGGTGGC.